Listed below are T cell receptor beta chains from one sample, sequenced in a study of vaccination and CD4 T cells after COVID-19. Their cognate antigens are unknown. TCRdb used MiXCR to reprocess the PCR reads, holding one entry per CDR3 protein. Of nearly 20,000 distinct CDR3 sequences in the sample, 60% to 85% were seen once. The source was CD4+ T cells from blood, cultured in vitro, collected after SARS-CoV-2 vaccination. The receptor set was obtained from a human donor who received a COVID-19 vaccine. Each CDR3 is given with its conserved first and last residue. The order of the fields is clone size, J gene, V gene, D gene, CDR3 protein, CDR3 DNA. A D gene is named only where the DNA matches it firmly. Clone size is stated in some rows and not others, as once, few, many or a class when expanded.

clone size: once
J gene: TRBJ1-2
V gene: TRBV2
D gene: TRBD1
CDR3 protein: CASRDRANYGYTF
CDR3 DNA: TGTGCCAGCAGGGACAGGGCCAACTATGGCTACACCTTC

clone size: few
J gene: TRBJ2-2
V gene: TRBV7-8
D gene: -
CDR3 protein: CASSLVGPPNTGELFF
CDR3 DNA: TGTGCCAGCAGCTTAGTGGGTCCCCCGAACACCGGGGAGCTGTTTTTT

clone size: -
J gene: TRBJ2-5
V gene: TRBV20-1
D gene: -
CDR3 protein: CSARSQETQYF
CDR3 DNA: TGCAGTGCTAGATCCCAAGAGACCCAGTACTTC

clone size: -
J gene: TRBJ2-7
V gene: TRBV20-1
D gene: -
CDR3 protein: CSARSRGHEQYF
CDR3 DNA: TGCAGTGCTAGAAGCAGGGGCCACGAGCAGTACTTC

clone size: -
J gene: TRBJ1-5
V gene: TRBV7-8
D gene: TRBD1
CDR3 protein: CASSTWGQGTWGGNQPQHF
CDR3 DNA: TGTGCCAGCAGCACTTGGGGACAGGGGACTTGGGGTGGCAATCAGCCCCAGCATTTT

clone size: -
J gene: TRBJ2-3
V gene: TRBV20-1
D gene: TRBD2
CDR3 protein: CSASAGGQSDTQYF
CDR3 DNA: TGCAGTGCGAGCGCGGGGGGGCAATCAGATACGCAGTATTTT

clone size: -
J gene: TRBJ2-7
V gene: TRBV6-5
D gene: TRBD2
CDR3 protein: CASSWGRGGGEQYF
CDR3 DNA: TGTGCCAGCAGTTGGGGACGGGGGGGCGGCGAGCAGTACTTC

clone size: -
J gene: TRBJ1-2
V gene: TRBV20-1
D gene: -
CDR3 protein: CSARLRGPKGGYTF
CDR3 DNA: TGCAGTGCTAGACTTCGTGGCCCCAAAGGTGGCTACACCTTC

clone size: -
J gene: TRBJ2-5
V gene: TRBV27
D gene: TRBD1
CDR3 protein: CASRPSGQISGETQYF
CDR3 DNA: TGTGCCAGCAGACCGTCGGGACAGATCTCAGGAGAGACCCAGTACTTC

clone size: -
J gene: TRBJ1-5
V gene: TRBV20-1
D gene: TRBD1
CDR3 protein: CSAFDRVHSNQPQHF
CDR3 DNA: TGCAGTGCCTTCGACAGGGTTCATAGCAATCAGCCCCAGCATTTT

clone size: -
J gene: TRBJ1-1
V gene: TRBV12-3/TRBV12-4
D gene: TRBD1
CDR3 protein: CASSATTGGTEAFF
CDR3 DNA: TGTGCCAGCAGTGCAACGACAGGGGGGACTGAAGCTTTCTTT

clone size: -
J gene: TRBJ2-3
V gene: TRBV10-1
D gene: TRBD2
CDR3 protein: CAGQGTSGGPSTDTQYF
CDR3 DNA: TGCGCCGGACAAGGGACTAGCGGGGGGCCGAGCACAGATACGCAGTATTTT

clone size: -
J gene: TRBJ1-2
V gene: TRBV30
D gene: -
CDR3 protein: CAWRFRAPVHGYTF
CDR3 DNA: TGTGCCTGGAGATTTCGGGCGCCGGTCCATGGCTACACCTTC

clone size: -
J gene: TRBJ2-2
V gene: TRBV7-6
D gene: -
CDR3 protein: CASSQIGEQNTGELFF
CDR3 DNA: TGTGCCAGCAGCCAGATTGGGGAGCAGAACACCGGGGAGCTGTTTTTT

clone size: -
J gene: TRBJ1-5
V gene: TRBV2
D gene: -
CDR3 protein: CASARERSNQPQHF
CDR3 DNA: TGTGCCAGCGCTAGGGAAAGGAGCAATCAGCCCCAGCATTTT

clone size: -
J gene: TRBJ2-3
V gene: TRBV19
D gene: TRBD2
CDR3 protein: CASSMDRLAGGHQYF
CDR3 DNA: TGTGCCAGTAGTATGGACAGACTAGCGGGGGGTCACCAGTATTTT

clone size: -
J gene: TRBJ1-6
V gene: TRBV7-8
D gene: -
CDR3 protein: CASSLGSGADSPLHF
CDR3 DNA: TGTGCCAGCAGCTTGGGGTCCGGGGCTGACTCACCCCTCCACTTT

clone size: -
J gene: TRBJ2-7
V gene: TRBV24-1
D gene: TRBD1
CDR3 protein: CATSGKQGYEQYF
CDR3 DNA: TGTGCCACCAGTGGCAAACAGGGGTACGAGCAGTACTTC

clone size: -
J gene: TRBJ1-5
V gene: TRBV6-5
D gene: TRBD1
CDR3 protein: CASSSTGGNSNQPQHF
CDR3 DNA: TGTGCCAGCAGTTCAACAGGGGGGAATAGCAATCAGCCCCAGCATTTT

clone size: -
J gene: TRBJ1-4
V gene: TRBV20-1
D gene: -
CDR3 protein: CSARDDQRGSEKLFF
CDR3 DNA: TGCAGTGCTAGAGATGACCAGAGGGGCAGTGAAAAACTGTTTTTT

clone size: -
J gene: TRBJ2-2
V gene: TRBV20-1
D gene: -
CDR3 protein: CSAASTGELFF
CDR3 DNA: TGCAGTGCGGCCAGCACCGGGGAGCTGTTTTTT

clone size: few
J gene: TRBJ1-2
V gene: TRBV7-9
D gene: TRBD1
CDR3 protein: CASSLRQGAGYTF
CDR3 DNA: TGTGCCAGCAGCTTAAGACAGGGAGCGGGCTACACCTTC

clone size: few
J gene: TRBJ2-5
V gene: TRBV30
D gene: TRBD2
CDR3 protein: CAWSTGGASETQYF
CDR3 DNA: TGTGCCTGGAGTACCGGGGGGGCCAGCGAGACCCAGTACTTC

clone size: -
J gene: TRBJ2-5
V gene: TRBV7-9
D gene: -
CDR3 protein: CASSLNKETQYF
CDR3 DNA: TGTGCCAGCAGCTTAAATAAAGAGACCCAGTACTTC

clone size: few
J gene: TRBJ2-1
V gene: TRBV20-1
D gene: -
CDR3 protein: CSARDGSVAGAAEQFF
CDR3 DNA: TGCAGTGCTAGAGATGGTTCCGTGGCCGGGGCCGCTGAGCAGTTCTTC

clone size: -
J gene: TRBJ1-6
V gene: TRBV25-1
D gene: -
CDR3 protein: CASSERTGPQTPLHF
CDR3 DNA: TGTGCCAGCAGTGAAAGAACGGGCCCCCAAACACCCCTCCACTTT

clone size: -
J gene: TRBJ2-7
V gene: TRBV10-3
D gene: TRBD2
CDR3 protein: CAISLYSLGGGAGGEQYF
CDR3 DNA: TGTGCCATCAGTCTCTACTCTCTCGGCGGGGGGGCTGGGGGCGAGCAGTACTTC

clone size: -
J gene: TRBJ1-2
V gene: TRBV7-8
D gene: -
CDR3 protein: CASSGRVGTRGGTPGYGYTF
CDR3 DNA: TGTGCCAGCAGCGGCAGAGTCGGAACGCGTGGGGGGACTCCGGGCTATGGCTACACCTTC

clone size: -
J gene: TRBJ1-2
V gene: TRBV12-5
D gene: -
CDR3 protein: CAAPGGYGYTF
CDR3 DNA: TGTGCTGCACCCGGTGGGTATGGCTACACCTTC

clone size: -
J gene: TRBJ2-5
V gene: TRBV2
D gene: -
CDR3 protein: CASRIGQGSGKTQYF
CDR3 DNA: TGTGCCAGCAGAATCGGGCAGGGGTCGGGTAAGACCCAGTACTTC

clone size: -
J gene: TRBJ1-2
V gene: TRBV23-1
D gene: TRBD1
CDR3 protein: CASSHGQVANYGYTF
CDR3 DNA: TGCGCCAGCAGTCATGGACAGGTAGCTAACTATGGCTACACCTTC

clone size: -
J gene: TRBJ1-6
V gene: TRBV7-8
D gene: -
CDR3 protein: CASSSTRGSENSPLHF
CDR3 DNA: TGTGCCAGCAGCTCGACTCGAGGGAGTGAGAATTCACCCCTCCACTTT

clone size: -
J gene: TRBJ2-7
V gene: TRBV3-1
D gene: -
CDR3 protein: CAGSRGRFYEQYF
CDR3 DNA: TGTGCCGGCAGCCGAGGGAGATTCTACGAGCAGTACTTC

clone size: few
J gene: TRBJ2-3
V gene: TRBV10-1
D gene: TRBD2
CDR3 protein: CASSELPSGGLDTQYF
CDR3 DNA: TGCGCCAGCAGTGAGTTACCTAGCGGGGGATTGGATACGCAGTATTTT

clone size: -
J gene: TRBJ1-1
V gene: TRBV5-4
D gene: -
CDR3 protein: CASSPLFGGLNTEAFF
CDR3 DNA: TGTGCCAGCAGCCCCTTATTCGGGGGATTAAACACTGAAGCTTTCTTT

clone size: -
J gene: TRBJ2-5
V gene: TRBV7-2
D gene: -
CDR3 protein: CASSLRQPQTQYF
CDR3 DNA: TGTGCCAGCAGCCTAAGACAACCCCAGACCCAGTACTTC

clone size: -
J gene: TRBJ1-5
V gene: TRBV7-2
D gene: TRBD1
CDR3 protein: CASSTRTGAFQPQHF
CDR3 DNA: TGTGCCAGCAGCACCCGGACAGGGGCTTTTCAGCCCCAGCATTTT

clone size: -
J gene: TRBJ1-1
V gene: TRBV27
D gene: -
CDR3 protein: CASSSTRGTEAFF
CDR3 DNA: TGTGCCAGCAGCAGTACCCGGGGCACTGAAGCTTTCTTT

clone size: -
J gene: TRBJ1-1
V gene: TRBV2
D gene: -
CDR3 protein: CADYRDQNTEAFF
CDR3 DNA: TGTGCCGACTACAGGGACCAGAACACTGAAGCTTTCTTT

clone size: -
J gene: TRBJ2-5
V gene: TRBV14
D gene: -
CDR3 protein: CASSQELAEGETQYF
CDR3 DNA: TGTGCCAGCAGCCAAGAACTAGCTGAGGGCGAGACCCAGTACTTC

clone size: -
J gene: TRBJ2-7
V gene: TRBV5-6
D gene: -
CDR3 protein: CASSPADSYEQYF
CDR3 DNA: TGTGCCAGCAGCCCCGCCGATTCCTACGAGCAGTACTTC

clone size: -
J gene: TRBJ1-3
V gene: TRBV6-1
D gene: TRBD1
CDR3 protein: CASSPTGASGNTIYF
CDR3 DNA: TGTGCCAGCAGCCCAACAGGGGCCTCTGGAAACACCATATATTTT

clone size: -
J gene: TRBJ1-2
V gene: TRBV15
D gene: TRBD1
CDR3 protein: CATSREVVGLGGGYYGYTF
CDR3 DNA: TGTGCCACCAGCAGAGAGGTGGTTGGGTTAGGGGGCGGCTACTATGGCTACACCTTC

clone size: -
J gene: TRBJ1-5
V gene: TRBV20-1
D gene: TRBD1
CDR3 protein: CSASRQGQPQHF
CDR3 DNA: TGCAGTGCCTCTCGACAGGGGCAGCCCCAGCATTTT

clone size: once
J gene: TRBJ2-5
V gene: TRBV11-2
D gene: -
CDR3 protein: CASSLRGPQETQYF
CDR3 DNA: TGTGCCAGCAGCTTACGGGGTCCACAAGAGACCCAGTACTTC